Given below is one T cell receptor beta chain in context. This sample is part of a study of blood T cell repertoires in COVID-19. Whole-study context: PBMCs, B-cell-depleted T cells, or T cells were the source of the cDNA or gDNA that made up the material.

Profiling relied on immunoSEQ multiplex PCR, and the TCRdb table lists in-frame clones only, not all of them. The table lists about 370,000 clones, over 75% of them singletons, with 1% in the top ten. This clonotype was obtained from a man aged 18 to 29 who had recovered from COVID-19. Sequencing was done on a sample of PBMCs or T cells enriched from blood (not recorded which).

CDR3: CATSDLAGAGGELFF. The DNA for the CDR3 is TGTGCCACCAGTGATTTGGCGGGAGCGGGCGGGGAGCTGTTTTTT. The chain carries TRBV24-1 and TRBJ2-2; TRBD2 agrees at 7 bases. In germline, CDR1 is KGHDR, CDR2 SFDVKD. Unmatched junction bases numbered 4, after V lost 0 bases and J lost 7 bases. The CDR3 has 15 amino acids.